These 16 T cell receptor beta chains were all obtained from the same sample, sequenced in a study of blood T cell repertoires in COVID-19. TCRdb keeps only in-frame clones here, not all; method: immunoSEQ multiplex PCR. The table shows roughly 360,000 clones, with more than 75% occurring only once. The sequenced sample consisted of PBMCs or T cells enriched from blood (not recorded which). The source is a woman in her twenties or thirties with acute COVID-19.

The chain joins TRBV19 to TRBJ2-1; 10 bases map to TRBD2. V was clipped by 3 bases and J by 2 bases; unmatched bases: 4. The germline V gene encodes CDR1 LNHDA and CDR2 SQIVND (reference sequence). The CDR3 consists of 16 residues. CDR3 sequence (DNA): TGTGCCAGTAGTATCACTAGCGGGGCGACCTACAATGAGCAGTTCTTC. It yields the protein CASSITSGATYNEQFF.

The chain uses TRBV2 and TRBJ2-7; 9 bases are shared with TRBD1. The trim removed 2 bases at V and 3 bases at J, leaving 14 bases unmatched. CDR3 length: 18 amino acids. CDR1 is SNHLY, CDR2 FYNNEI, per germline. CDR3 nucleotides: TGTGCCAGCAGTGAATATATAAATTGGGGACAGGGAGACTACGAGCAGTACTTC. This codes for CASSEYINWGQGDYEQYF.

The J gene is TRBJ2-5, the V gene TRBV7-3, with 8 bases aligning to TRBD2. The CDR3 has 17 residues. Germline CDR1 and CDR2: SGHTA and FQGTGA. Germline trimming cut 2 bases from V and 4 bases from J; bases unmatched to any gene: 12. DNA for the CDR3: TGTGCCAGCAGCTTAGGTGGGGCGGGGGGCGTGCCAGAGACCCAGTACTTC. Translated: CASSLGGAGGVPETQYF.

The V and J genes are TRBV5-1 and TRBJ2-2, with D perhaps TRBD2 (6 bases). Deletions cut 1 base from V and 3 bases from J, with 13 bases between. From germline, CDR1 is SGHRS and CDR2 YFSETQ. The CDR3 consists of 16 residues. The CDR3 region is CASSLLGGSDTGELFF. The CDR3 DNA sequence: TGCGCCAGCAGCTTGTTAGGAGGGTCCGACACCGGGGAGCTGTTTTTT.

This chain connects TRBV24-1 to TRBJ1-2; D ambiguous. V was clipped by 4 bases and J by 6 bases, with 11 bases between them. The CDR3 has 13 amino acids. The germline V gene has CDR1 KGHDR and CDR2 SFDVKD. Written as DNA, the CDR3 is TGTGCCACCAGTGACCCCGGGTTGAATGGCTACACCTTC. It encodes CATSDPGLNGYTF.

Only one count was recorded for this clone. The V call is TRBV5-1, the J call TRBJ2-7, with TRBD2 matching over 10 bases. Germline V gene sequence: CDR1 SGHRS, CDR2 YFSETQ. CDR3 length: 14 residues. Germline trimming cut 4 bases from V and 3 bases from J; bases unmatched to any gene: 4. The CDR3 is CASSAGTSVYEQYF. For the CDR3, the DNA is TGCGCCAGCAGCGCGGGGACTAGCGTCTACGAGCAGTACTTC.

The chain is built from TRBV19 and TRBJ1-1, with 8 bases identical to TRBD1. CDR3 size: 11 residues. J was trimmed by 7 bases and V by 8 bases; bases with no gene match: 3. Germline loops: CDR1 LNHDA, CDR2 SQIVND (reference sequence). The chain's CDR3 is CASWTGLEAFF. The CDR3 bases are TGTGCCAGTTGGACAGGGCTTGAAGCTTTCTTT.

The CDR3 nucleotides are TGCGCCAGCAGCAGGGACAGGGGGCTAGGTGGCTACACCTTC. It translates to CASSRDRGLGGYTF. The V and J genes are TRBV5-1 and TRBJ1-2, with 12 bases that match TRBD1. The germline V gene encodes CDR1 SGHRS and CDR2 YFSETQ. The CDR3 is 14 residues long. Germline trimming cut 4 bases from V and 7 bases from J; bases unmatched to any gene: 5.

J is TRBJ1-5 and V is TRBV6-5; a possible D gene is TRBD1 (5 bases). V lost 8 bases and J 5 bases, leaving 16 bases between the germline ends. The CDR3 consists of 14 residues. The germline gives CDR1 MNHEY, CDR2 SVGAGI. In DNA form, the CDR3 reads TGTGCCAGCCGAACTACAGGATTTCATCAGCCCCAGCATTTT. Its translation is CASRTTGFHQPQHF.

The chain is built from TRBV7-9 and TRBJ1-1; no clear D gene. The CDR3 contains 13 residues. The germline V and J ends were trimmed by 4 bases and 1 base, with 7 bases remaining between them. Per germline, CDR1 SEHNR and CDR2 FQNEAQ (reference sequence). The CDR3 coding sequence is TGTGCCAGCAGCTCACACCAGAACACTGAAGCTTTCTTT. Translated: CASSSHQNTEAFF.

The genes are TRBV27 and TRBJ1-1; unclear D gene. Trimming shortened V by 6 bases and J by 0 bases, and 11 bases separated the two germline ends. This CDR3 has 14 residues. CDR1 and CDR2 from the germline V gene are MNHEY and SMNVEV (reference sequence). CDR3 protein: CASRVSGLNTEAFF. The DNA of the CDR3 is TGTGCCAGCAGAGTTAGCGGCCTGAACACTGAAGCTTTCTTT.

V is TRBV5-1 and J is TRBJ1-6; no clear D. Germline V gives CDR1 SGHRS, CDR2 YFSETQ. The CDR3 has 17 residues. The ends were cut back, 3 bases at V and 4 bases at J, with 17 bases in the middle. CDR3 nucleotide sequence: TGCGCCAGCAGCTCCCCCTCTGTGGAGTATTATAATTCACCCCTCCACTTT. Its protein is CASSSPSVEYYNSPLHF.

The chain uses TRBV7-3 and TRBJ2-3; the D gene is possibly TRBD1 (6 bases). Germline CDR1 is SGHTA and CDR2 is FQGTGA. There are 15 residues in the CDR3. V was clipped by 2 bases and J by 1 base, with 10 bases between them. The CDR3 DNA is TGTGCCAGCAGCTTATTGCCAGGGGGCACAGATACGCAGTATTTT. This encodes CASSLLPGGTDTQYF.

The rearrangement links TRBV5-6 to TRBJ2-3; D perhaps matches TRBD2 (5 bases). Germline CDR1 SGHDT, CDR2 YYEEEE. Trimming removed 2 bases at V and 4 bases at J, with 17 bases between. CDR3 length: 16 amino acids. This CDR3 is CASSFASGPRPDTQYF. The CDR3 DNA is TGTGCCAGCAGCTTTGCGAGCGGACCCAGGCCAGATACGCAGTATTTT.

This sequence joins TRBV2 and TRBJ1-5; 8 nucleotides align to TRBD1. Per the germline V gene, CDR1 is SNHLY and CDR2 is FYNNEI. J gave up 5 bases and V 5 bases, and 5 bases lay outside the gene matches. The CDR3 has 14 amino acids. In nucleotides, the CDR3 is TGTGCCAGCAGTCCGGACAGGGATGATCAGCCCCAGCATTTT. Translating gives CASSPDRDDQPQHF.

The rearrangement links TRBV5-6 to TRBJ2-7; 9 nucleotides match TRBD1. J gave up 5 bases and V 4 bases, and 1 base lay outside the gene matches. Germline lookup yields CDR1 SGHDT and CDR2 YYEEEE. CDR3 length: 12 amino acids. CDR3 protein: CASSRTGDEQYF. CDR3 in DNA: TGTGCCAGCAGCCGGACAGGGGACGAGCAGTACTTC.